This T cell receptor beta chain derives from a study of T cells in Graves' hyperthyroidism and ophthalmopathy. This clonotype was observed at least ten times. Trimming removed 3 bases from V and 8 bases from J, with 14 bases in between. Germline values: CDR1 SNHLY, CDR2 FYNNEI. The length of the CDR3 is 14 residues. The CDR3 regions of TCR beta were amplified from RNA transcripts. In the first-round RT-PCR of the TCR CDR3, the HTBI primer set was used. TCRdb re-called the multiplex PCR reads with MiXCR, one entry per CDR3 protein. The sample holds 500,000 or so distinct CDR3 sequences; roughly a sixth are singletons and the top ten take around 32%.

This receptor was taken from a woman younger than 45 with Graves' ophthalmopathy. Input material: blood. The J gene is TRBJ2-1, the V gene TRBV2; no clear D. The CDR3 bases are TGTGCCAGCAGTGACGTCATTGATTCCTATGAGCAGTTCTTC. It specifies CASSDVIDSYEQFF.